These 11 T cell receptor beta chains were all obtained from the same sample, sequenced in a study of cytomegalovirus exposure and HLA in healthy donors (dated by TCRdb to 2017 to 2019). Library generation was performed with the immunoSEQ multiplex PCR assay. For the multiplex PCR, a mixture combining 60 forward primers for TCR Vbeta segments and 13 reverse primers for TCR Jbeta segments was used. TCRdb stores this immuneACCESS table with in-frame sequences only. Part of the clones is absent; in the studies checked, under half of the shortfall reflects unresolved V genes, and no reason is known for the rest. Within this sample are some 65,000 clones, with 75% of them counted one time only. 20% to 25% of the sample goes to the ten largest clones. The sample was PBMCs. These TCRs come from a middle-aged woman in good health and CMV-seropositive.

This chain joins TRBV7-9 and TRBJ2-7, with a possible D match to TRBD1 (6 bases). CDR1 is SEHNR, CDR2 FQNEAQ, per germline (reference sequence). V dropped 3 bases and J dropped 2 bases, with 14 bases sitting between them. The length of the CDR3 is 15 residues. The chain's CDR3 is CASSFKGAGAYEQYF. Here the CDR3 DNA reads TGTGCCAGCAGCTTTAAAGGGGCAGGGGCCTACGAGCAGTACTTC. Full variable domain (rest looked up from reference TRBV7-9 and TRBJ2-7): DTGVSQNPRHKITKRGQNVTFRCDPISEHNRLYWYRQTLGQGPEFLTYFQNEAQLEKSRLLSDRFSAERPKGSFSTLEIQRTEQGDSAMYLCASSFKGAGAYEQYFGPGTRLTVT.

This clone has just a few counts. V is TRBV19 and J is TRBJ2-5; no definite D call. The end of the DNA is better explained by TRBJ2-7, so the J call may be wrong. Germline CDR1 reads LNHDA; CDR2 reads SQIVND (reference sequence). This CDR3 contains 12 residues. CDR3 residues: CASRGDSYEQYF. CDR3 sequence (DNA): TGTGCCAGTAGAGGAGACTCCTACGAGCAGTACTTC.

The V call is TRBV29-1, the J call TRBJ2-1; 8 bases map to TRBD2. CDR1 is SQVTM and CDR2 is ANQGSEA in the germline V gene. Trimming removed 8 bases from V and 2 bases from J; junction bases left unmatched: 11. The CDR3 length is 15 residues. The CDR3 sequence is CSSKRAGGPYNEQFF. CDR3 DNA: TGCAGCTCCAAAAGGGCGGGGGGTCCCTACAATGAGCAGTTCTTC.

This clone was detected only a few times. Other DNA sequences from this sample encode an identical CDR3 as well. CDR3 DNA: TGTGCCAGCAGCCAAGACGACGGGAGCTCCTACGAGCAGTACTTC. Translation gives CASSQDDGSSYEQYF. This sequence joins TRBV7-7 and TRBJ2-7; D may be TRBD2 (6 bases). With 5 bases removed from V and 0 bases from J, the gap between germline ends came to 14 bases. The length of the CDR3 is 15 residues. The germline V gene encodes CDR1 SSHAT and CDR2 FNYEAQ (reference sequence).

V usage is TRBV5-1 and J usage is TRBJ2-3; TRBD1 aligns across 7 bases. The CDR3 contains 15 residues. V was clipped by 0 bases and J by 1 base; unmatched bases: 2. CDR1 and CDR2 from the germline V gene are SGHRS and YFSETQ. The CDR3 DNA is TGCGCCAGCAGCTTGGTAGGGGGCGGCACAGATACGCAGTATTTT. It codes for CASSLVGGGTDTQYF.

The V call is TRBV6-1, the J call TRBJ2-7; D is unresolved. Germline CDR1 is MNHNS and CDR2 is SASEGT. V lost 2 bases, J lost 7 bases, and 12 bases lay in between. The CDR3 is 13 amino acids. In DNA form, the CDR3 reads TGTGCCAGCAGTGAACAGGCCCCTACGGAGCAGTACTTC. Its protein product is CASSEQAPTEQYF.

This clone has just a few counts. The V call is TRBV21-1, the J call TRBJ1-5; TRBD1 reflects the table's D call only, with no check against the DNA. TRBV21-1 is deemed a pseudogene. This CDR3 has 17 residues. CDR3: CASSKESGTDSNQPQHF. The CDR3 DNA sequence: TGTGCCAGCAGCAAGGAATCCGGGACAGATAGCAATCAGCCCCAGCATTTT.

The chain carries TRBV7-2 and TRBJ1-5, with D possibly being TRBD1 (6 bases). With 1 base removed from V and 6 bases from J, the gap between germline ends came to 7 bases. This CDR3 has 13 residues. Germline CDR1 reads SGHTA; CDR2 reads FQGNSA. The CDR3 here is CASSLVGGQPQHF. CDR3 coding DNA: TGTGCCAGCAGCTTAGTAGGGGGTCAGCCCCAGCATTTT.

The gene calls are TRBV5-3 and TRBJ1-1; TRBD1 matches 8 bases. TRBV5-3 has ORF status, its function being uncertain. The V and J ends lost 3 bases and 13 bases, in that order; junction bases with no gene match: 26. CDR3 length equals 18 residues. CDR3 DNA: TGTGCCAGAAGCTCCAACATGGACAGGGCGAGGGGTAAAAGGAGGGGTTTCTTT. Translated: CARSSNMDRARGKRRGFF.

This clone showed up just once. V gene TRBV29-1 combines with J gene TRBJ1-1; TRBD1 might be the D (5 bases). V lost 7 bases, J lost 4 bases, and 13 bases lay in between. Germline V gives CDR1 SQVTM, CDR2 ANQGSEA. This CDR3 is 12 amino acids long. CDR3 region: CSARTGGTEAFF. In DNA form, the CDR3 reads TGCAGCGCCCGAACGGGGGGCACTGAAGCTTTCTTT.

This clone appeared a single time. The V and J genes are TRBV5-4 and TRBJ2-3; 7 nucleotides agree with TRBD2. From germline, CDR1 is SGHNT and CDR2 YYREEE (reference sequence). The V gene end was trimmed by 3 bases and the J gene end by 1 base; junction bases not matched to a gene: 2. This CDR3 is built from 14 residues. For the CDR3, the DNA is TGTGCCAGCAGCTCCAGCGGGGGCACAGATACGCAGTATTTT. Translating gives CASSSSGGTDTQYF.